The 3 T cell receptor beta chains listed next were all sequenced from one sample in a study of cytomegalovirus exposure and HLA in healthy donors. In the PCR, 60 Vbeta and 13 Jbeta primers were used. The table came from immunoSEQ multiplex PCR; TCRdb's copy has only in-frame clones and leaves some out. The sample has 85,000 to 120,000 clones, roughly 80% seen once. Material: PBMCs. These receptors all stem from a man aged 40-55 years in good health and CMV-seronegative.

A single count supports this clone. The chain's CDR3 is CASSQDPGTYEQYF. The DNA for the CDR3 is TGTGCCAGCAGCCAAGATCCAGGGACCTACGAGCAGTACTTC. The J gene is TRBJ2-7, the V gene TRBV4-2; D may be TRBD1 (5 bases). V gave up 0 bases and J gave up 2 bases, with 8 bases separating them. The CDR3 length is 14 residues. From germline, CDR1 is LGHNA and CDR2 YNFKEQ.

This clone has a handful of counts. Other DNA sequences in the sample encode the same CDR3. CDR3 sequence: CSVDSGGTDTQYF. The CDR3 nucleotides read TGCAGCGTTGACAGCGGGGGCACAGATACGCAGTATTTT. V usage is TRBV29-1 and J usage is TRBJ2-3, with TRBD2 matching over 7 bases. This CDR3 contains 13 residues. V shed 3 bases, J shed 1 base, and the junction held 1 base outside the gene matches. Germline V CDR1 and CDR2: SQVTM, ANQGSEA.

The chain uses TRBV9 and TRBJ1-4, with a tentative D call TRBD1 (6 bases). Germline loops: CDR1 SGDLS, CDR2 YYNGEE. CDR3 length: 18 amino acids. V gave up 3 bases and J gave up 0 bases, with 18 bases separating them. The CDR3: CASSAGQGPSATNEKLFF. The CDR3 DNA is TGTGCCAGCAGCGCGGGACAAGGCCCATCTGCAACTAATGAAAAACTGTTTTTT. Variable domain in full (rest from reference TRBV9 and TRBJ1-4): DSGVTQTPKHLITATGQRVTLRCSPRSGDLSVYWYQQSLDQGLQFLIQYYNGEERAKGNILERFSAQQFPDLHSELNLSSLELGDSALYFCASSAGQGPSATNEKLFFGSGTQLSVL.